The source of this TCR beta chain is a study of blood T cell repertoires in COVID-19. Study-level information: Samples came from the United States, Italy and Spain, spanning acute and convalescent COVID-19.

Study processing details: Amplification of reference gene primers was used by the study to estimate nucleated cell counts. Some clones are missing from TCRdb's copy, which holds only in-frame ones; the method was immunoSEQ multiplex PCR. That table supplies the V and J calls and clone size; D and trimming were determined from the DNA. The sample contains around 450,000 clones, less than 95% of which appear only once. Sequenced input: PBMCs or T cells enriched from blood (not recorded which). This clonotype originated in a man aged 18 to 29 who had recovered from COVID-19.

CDR3 sequence reads: CAWSWTGRQLNTEAFF. CDR3 nucleotide sequence: TGTGCCTGGAGTTGGACAGGACGGCAGCTGAACACTGAAGCTTTCTTT. The chain combines TRBV30 with TRBJ1-1; 7 bases align to TRBD1. Germline CDR1 reads GTSNPN; CDR2 reads SVGIG (reference sequence). Germline trimming cut 2 bases from V and 0 bases from J; bases unmatched to any gene: 9. The length of the CDR3 is 16 residues.